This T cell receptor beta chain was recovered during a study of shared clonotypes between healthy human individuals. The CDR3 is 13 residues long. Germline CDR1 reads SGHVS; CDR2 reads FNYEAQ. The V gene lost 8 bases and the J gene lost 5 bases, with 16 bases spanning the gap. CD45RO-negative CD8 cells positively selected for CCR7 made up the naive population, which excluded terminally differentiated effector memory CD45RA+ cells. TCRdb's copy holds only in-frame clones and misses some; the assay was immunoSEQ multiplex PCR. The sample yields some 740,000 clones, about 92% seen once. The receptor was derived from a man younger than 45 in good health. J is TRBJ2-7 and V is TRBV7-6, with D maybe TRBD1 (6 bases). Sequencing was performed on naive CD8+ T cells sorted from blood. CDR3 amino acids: CASGPGQTNEQYF. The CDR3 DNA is TGTGCCAGCGGCCCGGGACAAACTAACGAGCAGTACTTC.